The clone carrying this T cell receptor beta chain was seen once. The antigen is undetermined. Sample treatment: about 20 received Ad26.COV2.S at low or high dose, single or two shots; roughly 5 received placebo; per-sample allocation not given. Sample collection was performed on day 63 after the first vaccine or placebo injection. This vaccine is an Ad26 vector that expresses the Wuhan-strain SARS-CoV-2 spike. The CDR3 has 15 residues. The V and J ends lost 0 bases and 1 base respectively, with 9 bases between them. Germline V lookup: CDR1 SGHAT, CDR2 FQNNGV. The data stem from a study of Ad26.COV2.S vaccination and SARS-CoV-2 variants. The wider study: Once, or twice with 56 days between doses, Ad26.COV2.S was given intramuscularly. Study-wide results and limits: It was found that vaccine and placebo recipients had similar non-spike TCR breadth.

Only in-frame clones appear in the TCRdb table, and some are missing; sequencing was by immunoSEQ multiplex PCR. Here the sample spans more than 300,000 clones, roughly 86% being singletons. The source material was peripheral blood, sampled in a trial of Ad26.COV2.S vaccine versus placebo. The TCR was taken from a person aged 18-60 years who received the Ad26.COV2.S COVID-19 vaccine or a placebo. The chain joins TRBV11-2 to TRBJ1-2, with a weak D call TRBD1 (5 bases). Here the CDR3 DNA reads TGTGCCAGCAGCTTAGACCCGACAGTTAACTATGGCTACACCTTC. Translation: CASSLDPTVNYGYTF.